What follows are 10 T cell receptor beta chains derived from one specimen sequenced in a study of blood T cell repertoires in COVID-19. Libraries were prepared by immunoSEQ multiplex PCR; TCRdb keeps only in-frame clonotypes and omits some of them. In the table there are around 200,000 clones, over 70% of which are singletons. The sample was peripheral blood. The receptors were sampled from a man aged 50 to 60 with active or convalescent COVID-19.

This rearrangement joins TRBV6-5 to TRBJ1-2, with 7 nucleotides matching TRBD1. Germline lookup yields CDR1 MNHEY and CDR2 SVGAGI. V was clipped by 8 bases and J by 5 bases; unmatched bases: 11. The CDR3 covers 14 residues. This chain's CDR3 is CASRSYRGNYGYTF. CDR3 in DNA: TGTGCCAGCCGGTCCTACAGGGGAAATTATGGCTACACCTTC.

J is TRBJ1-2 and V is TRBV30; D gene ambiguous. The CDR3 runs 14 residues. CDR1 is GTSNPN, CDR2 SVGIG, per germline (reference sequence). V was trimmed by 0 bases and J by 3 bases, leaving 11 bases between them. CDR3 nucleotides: TGTGCCTGGAGTGTAATCGACACCTACTATGGCTACACCTTC. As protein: CAWSVIDTYYGYTF.

CDR3 amino acids: CAGRVGPTDTQYF. The DNA for the CDR3 is TGTGCCGGGAGGGTAGGTCCCACAGATACGCAGTATTTT. The rearrangement links TRBV2 to TRBJ2-3, with 7 bases lining up with TRBD2. The germline CDR1 and CDR2 sequences are SNHLY and FYNNEI. The CDR3 contains 13 residues. The V and J ends lost 11 bases and 2 bases, in that order; junction bases with no gene match: 7.

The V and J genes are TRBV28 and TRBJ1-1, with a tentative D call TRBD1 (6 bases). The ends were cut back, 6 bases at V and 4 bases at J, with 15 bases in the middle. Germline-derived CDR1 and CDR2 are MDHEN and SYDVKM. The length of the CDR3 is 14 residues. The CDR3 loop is CASRLQGESTEAFF. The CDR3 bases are TGTGCCAGCAGATTACAGGGCGAGAGCACTGAAGCTTTCTTT. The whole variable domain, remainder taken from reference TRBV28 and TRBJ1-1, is DVKVTQSSRYLVKRTGEKVFLECVQDMDHENMFWYRQDPGLGLRLIYFSYDVKMKEKGDIPEGYSVSREKKERFSLILESASTNQTSMYLCASRLQGESTEAFFGQGTRLTVV.

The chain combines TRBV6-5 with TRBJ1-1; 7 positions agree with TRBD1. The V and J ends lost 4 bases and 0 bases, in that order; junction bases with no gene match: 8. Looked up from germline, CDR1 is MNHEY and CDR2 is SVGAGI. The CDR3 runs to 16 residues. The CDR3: CASSWGPQGLNTEAFF. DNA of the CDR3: TGTGCCAGCAGTTGGGGACCACAGGGGTTGAACACTGAAGCTTTCTTT.

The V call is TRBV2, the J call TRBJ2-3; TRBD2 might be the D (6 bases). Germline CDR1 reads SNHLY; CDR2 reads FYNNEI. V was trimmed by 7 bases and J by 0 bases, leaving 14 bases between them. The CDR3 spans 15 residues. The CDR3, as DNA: TGTGCCAGCAAAGTGGAACGGGGGAGCACAGATACGCAGTATTTT. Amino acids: CASKVERGSTDTQYF.

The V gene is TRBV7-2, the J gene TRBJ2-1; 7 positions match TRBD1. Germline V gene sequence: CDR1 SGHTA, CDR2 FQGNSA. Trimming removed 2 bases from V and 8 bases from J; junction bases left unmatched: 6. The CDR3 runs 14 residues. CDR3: CASSLLDRAHEQFF. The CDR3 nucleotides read TGTGCCAGCAGCTTATTAGACAGGGCCCATGAGCAGTTCTTC.

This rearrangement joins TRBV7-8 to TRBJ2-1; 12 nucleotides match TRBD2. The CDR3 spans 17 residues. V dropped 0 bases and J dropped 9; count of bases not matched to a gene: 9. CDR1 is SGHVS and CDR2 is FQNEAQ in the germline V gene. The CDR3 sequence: CASSLAEASGRVGEQFF. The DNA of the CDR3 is TGTGCCAGCAGCTTAGCGGAAGCTAGCGGGAGGGTCGGTGAGCAGTTCTTC.

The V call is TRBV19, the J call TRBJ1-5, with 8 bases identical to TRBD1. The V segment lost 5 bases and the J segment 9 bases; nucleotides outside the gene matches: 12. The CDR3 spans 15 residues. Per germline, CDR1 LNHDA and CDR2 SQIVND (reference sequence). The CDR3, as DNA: TGTGCCAGTAGTCCACCAGGACAGGGCAAAGGGCCCCAGCATTTT. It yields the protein CASSPPGQGKGPQHF. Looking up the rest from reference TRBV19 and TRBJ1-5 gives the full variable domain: DGGITQSPKYLFRKEGQNVTLSCEQNLNHDAMYWYRQDPGQGLRLIYYSQIVNDFQKGDIAEGYSVSREKKESFPLTVTSAQKNPTAFYLCASSPPGQGKGPQHFGDGTRLSIL.

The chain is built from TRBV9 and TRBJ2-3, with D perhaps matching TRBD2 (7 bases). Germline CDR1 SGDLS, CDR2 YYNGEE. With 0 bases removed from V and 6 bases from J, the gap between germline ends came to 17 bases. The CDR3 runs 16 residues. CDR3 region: CASSVVSGGGGDTQYF. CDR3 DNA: TGTGCCAGCAGCGTAGTGTCTGGGGGCGGGGGTGATACGCAGTATTTT.